Here is one T cell receptor beta chain with its context. Its specificity is not known. This sample stems from a study of cytomegalovirus exposure and HLA in healthy donors. Study as a whole: Unique TCR beta sequences numbering some 110 million came from about 179 million T cells in an earlier analysis.

Study conclusions and caveats: Researchers counted 164 TCR beta chains as cytomegalovirus-associated. Analyzed later, most CMV-associated TCR beta chains appeared HLA-restricted.

13 Jbeta primers and 60 Vbeta primers were used for the PCR. Measured with immunoSEQ multiplex PCR; TCRdb has only the in-frame clones, and not every one. The sample shows approximately 110,000 clones, around 78% of them seen only once. Germline lookup yields CDR1 LNHNV and CDR2 YYDKDF (reference sequence). This CDR3 is built from 15 residues. V lost 5 bases, J lost 5 bases, and 8 bases stayed unmatched. The sequenced material came from PBMCs. V is TRBV15 and J is TRBJ1-4, with 7 bases lining up with TRBD1. The clonotype comes from a man in his forties in good health and CMV-seronegative. The CDR3 is CATSGGTATNEKLFF. The CDR3 bases are TGTGCCACCAGCGGGGGGACAGCTACAAATGAAAAACTGTTTTTT.